This is a list of T cell receptor beta chains from one sample in a study of cytomegalovirus exposure and HLA in healthy donors. The table came from immunoSEQ multiplex PCR; TCRdb's copy has only in-frame clones and leaves some out. The table includes about 200,000 clones, more than 75% detected once. The source material was PBMCs. These receptors were taken from a woman aged 45-59 years in good health and CMV-seropositive. Each CDR3 is given with its conserved first and last residue. A D gene is named only where the DNA matches it firmly. Clone size appears in some rows only: once, few, many, or a class for an expanded clone.

>TRBJ2-1|once|15|TRBD1|TRBV27
CASSFWDRVGNEQFF
TGTGCCAGCAGTTTCTGGGACAGGGTCGGCAATGAGCAGTTCTTC
>TRBJ2-3|.|16|TRBD2|TRBV6-1
CASSEFLAGGSDTQYF
TGTGCCAGCAGTGAATTTTTAGCGGGGGGCTCAGATACGCAGTATTTT
>TRBJ1-1|once|12|.|TRBV30
CAWTQGREEAFF
TGTGCCTGGACGCAGGGGAGGGAGGAAGCTTTCTTT
>TRBJ2-5|.|14|TRBD1|TRBV2
CASSRQGLEETQYF
TGTGCCAGCAGTCGACAGGGTCTGGAGGAGACCCAGTACTTC
>TRBJ2-5|.|14|.|TRBV19
CASSIVERRETQYF
TGTGCCAGTAGTATAGTGGAGAGGCGGGAGACCCAGTACTTC
>TRBJ2-7|.|15|TRBD2|TRBV28
CASSSGLAGEYEQYF
TGTGCCAGCAGTTCGGGACTAGCGGGAGAATACGAGCAGTACTTC
>TRBJ1-5|.|16|TRBD1|TRBV25-1
CASSDPLPGGRQPQHF
TGTGCCAGCAGTGACCCCCTCCCAGGGGGCAGGCAGCCCCAGCATTTT
>TRBJ2-7|.|12|.|TRBV27
CATRSLSYEQYF
TGTGCCACCAGAAGCCTCTCCTACGAGCAGTACTTC
>TRBJ1-5|few|13|.|TRBV10-2
CASRNRVNQPQHF
TGCGCCAGCAGAAACAGGGTAAATCAGCCCCAGCATTTT
>TRBJ1-1|once|14|.|TRBV19
CASSIMGGSTEAFF
TGTGCCAGTAGTATAATGGGGGGGTCCACTGAAGCTTTCTTT
>TRBJ2-7|.|14|TRBD2|TRBV7-8
CASTRLAGLYEQYF
TGTGCCAGCACCAGACTAGCGGGCCTCTACGAGCAGTACTTC
>TRBJ1-2|.|13|.|TRBV10-1
CASSAGVDYGYTF
TGCGCCAGCAGTGCAGGGGTTGACTATGGCTACACCTTC
>TRBJ2-7|once|15|TRBD2|TRBV5-4
CASSFRSSGAYEQYF
TGTGCCAGCAGCTTTCGGAGTAGCGGGGCCTACGAGCAGTACTTC
>TRBJ1-4|.|15|.|TRBV19
CASSINREGDEKLFF
TGTGCCAGTAGTATCAACAGGGAGGGAGACGAAAAACTGTTTTTT
>TRBJ2-1|.|13|TRBD1|TRBV11-1
CASSLGDRGNPFF
TGTGCCAGCAGCTTAGGGGACAGGGGTAATCCGTTCTTC
>TRBJ2-3|.|14|.|TRBV7-9
CASSLTSPTDTQYF
TGTGCCAGCAGCTTAACTAGCCCCACAGATACGCAGTATTTT
>TRBJ2-1|.|17|.|TRBV28
CASSLELEATSYNEQFF
TGTGCCAGCAGTTTAGAACTAGAGGCCACCTCCTACAATGAGCAGTTCTTC
>TRBJ2-5|once|13|TRBD1|TRBV2
CVSMRDREKTQYF
TGTGTCAGCATGCGGGACAGGGAAAAGACCCAGTACTTC
>TRBJ2-1|.|15|TRBD2|TRBV7-9
CASSHQLAGYNEQFF
TGTGCCAGCAGCCATCAACTAGCGGGATACAATGAGCAGTTCTTC
>TRBJ1-2|.|14|TRBD1|TRBV10-3
CAISPKGQGGGYTF
TGTGCCATCAGTCCCAAGGGACAGGGTGGAGGCTACACCTTC
>TRBJ2-1|.|16|.|TRBV5-1
CASSGGRDSLTNEQFF
TGCGCCAGCAGCGGGGGGCGGGACAGCCTAACCAATGAGCAGTTCTTC
>TRBJ2-1|.|15|TRBD2|TRBV7-2
CASNHRLGTSNEQFF
TGTGCCAGCAATCATAGGCTGGGGACTAGCAATGAGCAGTTCTTC
>TRBJ2-3|.|13|.|TRBV5-1
CASSFMSTDTQYF
TGCGCCAGCAGCTTTATGAGCACAGATACGCAGTATTTT
>TRBJ2-2|.|13|.|TRBV14
CASSLSGTGELFF
TGTGCCAGCAGCCTATCCGGTACCGGGGAGCTGTTTTTT
>TRBJ1-4|once|12|.|TRBV6-1
CASSLLDEKLFF
TGTGCCAGCAGTCTCCTAGATGAAAAACTGTTTTTT
>TRBJ2-4|.|16|TRBD1|TRBV5-4
CASSLKTGGTKNIQYF
TGTGCCAGCAGCTTGAAGACAGGGGGGACCAAAAACATTCAGTACTTC
>TRBJ2-1|.|14|TRBD2|TRBV18
CASSRSGAYNEQFF
TGTGCCAGCTCACGTAGCGGGGCATACAATGAGCAGTTCTTC
>TRBJ1-5|few|13|TRBD1|TRBV4-1
CASSRRGLEPQHF
TGCGCCAGCAGCCGGAGGGGGCTGGAGCCCCAGCATTTT
>TRBJ2-5|.|16|TRBD2|TRBV11-2
CASSLVGTSGQETQYF
TGTGCCAGCAGCTTAGTTGGGACTAGCGGACAAGAGACCCAGTACTTC
>TRBJ2-7|.|14|.|TRBV18
CASSPQGFSYEQYF
TGTGCCAGCTCACCACAGGGGTTTTCCTACGAGCAGTACTTC
>TRBJ1-5|.|15|TRBD1|TRBV28
CASTRTGTSNQPQHF
TGTGCCAGCACCAGGACAGGCACTAGCAATCAGCCCCAGCATTTT
>TRBJ2-3|.|11|.|TRBV7-2
CASSSGILQYF
TGTGCCAGCAGCTCGGGGATCCTGCAGTATTTT
>TRBJ2-7|.|14|.|TRBV15
CATSRDRVSYEQYF
TGTGCCACCAGCAGAGATCGGGTGTCCTACGAGCAGTACTTC
>TRBJ2-1|.|17|TRBD2|TRBV5-1
CASSLIWASGGAGEQFF
TGCGCCAGCAGCTTGATCTGGGCTAGCGGGGGGGCGGGGGAGCAGTTCTTC
>TRBJ1-1|.|13|.|TRBV9
CASSAGGGTEAFF
TGTGCCAGCAGCGCGGGCGGGGGCACTGAAGCTTTCTTT
>TRBJ1-5|few|16|.|TRBV19
CASSRQAHNSNQPQHF
TGTGCCAGTAGTCGTCAGGCCCACAATAGCAATCAGCCCCAGCATTTT
>TRBJ2-5|.|14|.|TRBV5-1
CASTRQTEQETQYF
TGCGCCAGCACCCGACAGACGGAGCAAGAGACCCAGTACTTC
>TRBJ1-6|.|15|.|TRBV6-1
CASRGGQAGDPPLHF
TGTGCCAGCCGTGGGGGGCAAGCGGGAGATCCACCCCTCCACTTT
>TRBJ2-4|.|14|.|TRBV7-2
CASSPGVAKNIQYF
TGTGCCAGCAGCCCAGGGGTAGCCAAAAACATTCAGTACTTC
>TRBJ1-6|.|14|.|TRBV7-9
CASSLIQNNSPLHF
TGTGCCAGCAGCTTAATACAAAATAATTCACCCCTCCACTTT
>TRBJ1-2|.|15|.|TRBV15
CATSRDKGRNYGYTF
TGTGCCACCAGCAGAGATAAAGGCAGGAACTATGGCTACACCTTC
>TRBJ2-4|.|19|.|TRBV6-1
CASSEAARGGKPAKNSQYF
TGTGCCAGCAGTGAAGCGGCCAGGGGAGGGAAACCGGCCAAAAACAGTCAGTACTTC
>TRBJ1-2|.|14|TRBD1|TRBV10-3
CAISESQGVYGYTF
TGTGCCATCAGTGAGAGCCAGGGGGTATATGGCTACACCTTC
>TRBJ2-1|.|19|TRBD2|TRBV7-9
CASSQRGGLAGGLDNEQFF
TGTGCCAGCAGCCAGAGAGGGGGACTAGCGGGAGGGCTAGACAATGAGCAGTTCTTC
>TRBJ1-1|.|14|TRBD1|TRBV5-1
CASSLGIQGAGAFF
TGCGCCAGCAGCTTAGGGATACAGGGGGCGGGGGCTTTCTTT
>TRBJ2-2|once|15|TRBD2|TRBV28
CASRNSGANTGELFF
TGTGCCAGCAGAAATAGCGGGGCGAACACCGGGGAGCTGTTTTTT
>TRBJ1-2|.|15|TRBD1|TRBV9
CASSVRQGPGDGYTF
TGTGCCAGCAGCGTACGACAGGGCCCGGGGGATGGCTACACCTTC
>TRBJ2-5|once|15|TRBD2|TRBV7-7
CASSTGGTRSETQYF
TGTGCTAGCAGCACCGGAGGGACTAGATCGGAGACCCAGTACTTC
>TRBJ2-1|once|13|.|TRBV4-3
CASSQDLTREQFF
TGCGCCAGCAGCCAAGACCTAACTCGAGAGCAGTTCTTC
>TRBJ1-2|.|13|.|TRBV5-8
CASSSVAGYGYTF
TGTGCCAGCAGCTCGGTGGCGGGTTATGGCTACACCTTC